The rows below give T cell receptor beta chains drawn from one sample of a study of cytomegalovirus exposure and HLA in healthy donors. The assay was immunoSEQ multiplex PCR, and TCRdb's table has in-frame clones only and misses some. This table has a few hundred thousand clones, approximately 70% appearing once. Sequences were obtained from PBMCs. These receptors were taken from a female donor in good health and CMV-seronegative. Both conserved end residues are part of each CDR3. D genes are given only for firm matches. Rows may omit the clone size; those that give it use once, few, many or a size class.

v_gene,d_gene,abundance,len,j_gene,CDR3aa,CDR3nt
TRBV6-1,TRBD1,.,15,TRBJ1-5,CASSHTGQWNQPQHF,TGTGCCAGCAGTCATACGGGACAGTGGAATCAGCCCCAGCATTTT
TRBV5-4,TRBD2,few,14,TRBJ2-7,CASSRSGMGDEQYF,TGTGCCAGCAGCCGAAGCGGGATGGGGGACGAGCAGTACTTC
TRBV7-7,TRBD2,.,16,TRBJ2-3,CASSPWTSGRTDTQYF,TGTGCTAGCAGCCCCTGGACTAGCGGGAGGACAGATACGCAGTATTTT
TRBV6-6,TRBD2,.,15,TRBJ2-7,CASSYAPAGVYEQYF,TGTGCCAGCAGTTACGCACCAGCGGGAGTATACGAGCAGTACTTC
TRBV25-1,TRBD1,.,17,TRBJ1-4,CASSASGTGATNEKLFF,TGCGCCAGCAGTGCTAGCGGGACAGGTGCAACTAATGAAAAACTGTTTTTT
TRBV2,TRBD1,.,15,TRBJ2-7,CASSLRGGQGYEQYF,TGTGCCAGCAGCCTCCGCGGGGGACAGGGGTACGAGCAGTACTTC
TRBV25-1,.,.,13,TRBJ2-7,CASSLAGAYEQYF,TGTGCCAGCAGTCTCGCGGGTGCCTACGAGCAGTACTTC
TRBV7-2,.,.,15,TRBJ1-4,CASSLAGRVGEKLFF,TGTGCCAGCAGCTTAGCGGGCAGGGTGGGGGAAAAACTGTTTTTT
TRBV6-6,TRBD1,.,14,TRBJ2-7,CASRSDRGLYEQYF,TGTGCCAGTCGCTCGGACAGGGGGCTATACGAGCAGTACTTC
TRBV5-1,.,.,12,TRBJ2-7,CASSSPGFSMYF,TGCGCCAGCAGCTCCCCGGGATTTTCAATGTACTTC
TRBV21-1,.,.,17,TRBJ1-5,CASSCFSRASFVQPQHF,TGTGCCAGCAGCTGCTTTAGCAGGGCTTCCTTTGTTCAGCCCCAGCATTTT
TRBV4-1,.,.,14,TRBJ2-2,CASSQLTATGELFF,TGCGCCAGCAGCCAACTCACTGCAACCGGGGAGCTGTTTTTT
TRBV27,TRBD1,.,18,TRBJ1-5,CASSSHRGTGISREPQHF,TGTGCCAGCAGTTCCCACAGGGGGACGGGGATCAGTAGAGAGCCCCAGCATTTT
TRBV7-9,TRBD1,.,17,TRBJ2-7,CASSSTDRLEASYEQYF,TGTGCCAGCAGCTCGACGGACAGGCTGGAGGCCTCCTACGAGCAGTACTTC
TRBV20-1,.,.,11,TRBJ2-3,CSASTGDTQYF,TGCAGTGCTAGTACAGGTGATACGCAGTATTTT
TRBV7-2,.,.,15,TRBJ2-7,CASSLVMGGSYEQYF,TGTGCCAGCAGCTTAGTGATGGGAGGCTCATACGAGCAGTACTTC
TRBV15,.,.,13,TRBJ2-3,CATSIKSTDTQYF,TGTGCCACCAGCATTAAAAGCACAGATACGCAGTATTTT
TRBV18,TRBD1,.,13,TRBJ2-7,CASSGTGGYEQYF,TGTGCCAGCTCTGGGACAGGGGGCTACGAGCAGTACTTC
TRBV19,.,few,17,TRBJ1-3,CASKLGPGQRSGNTIYF,TGTGCCAGTAAATTGGGCCCGGGACAACGCTCTGGAAACACCATATATTTT
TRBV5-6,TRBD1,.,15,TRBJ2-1,CASSLTDRGLNEQFF,TGTGCCAGCAGCTTGACAGACAGGGGACTCAATGAGCAGTTCTTC
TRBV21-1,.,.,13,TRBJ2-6,CARGSSGANVLTF,TGTGCCAGAGGGAGCTCTGGGGCCAACGTCCTGACTTTC
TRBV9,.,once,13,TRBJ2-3,CASSVTATDTQYF,TGTGCCAGCAGCGTCACAGCCACAGATACGCAGTATTTT
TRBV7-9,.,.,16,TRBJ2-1,CASTQGSGSSYNEQFF,TGTGCCAGCACCCAAGGGAGCGGCAGCTCCTACAATGAGCAGTTCTTC
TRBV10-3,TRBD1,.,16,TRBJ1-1,CAISESVGTGITEAFF,TGTGCCATCAGTGAGTCAGTTGGGACAGGTATCACTGAAGCTTTCTTT
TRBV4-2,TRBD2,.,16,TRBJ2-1,CASSQVGGRANNEQFF,TGTGCCAGCAGCCAAGTGGGCGGGAGAGCCAACAATGAGCAGTTCTTC